The rows below give T cell receptor beta chains drawn from one sample of a study of graft-versus-host responses after intestinal transplantation. TCRdb keeps only in-frame clones here, not all; method: immunoSEQ multiplex PCR. Seen here are 40,000 to 55,000 clones, about 89% observed once, and the top ten hold 0.55% to 0.65%. Antigens for these TCRs are unknown. The sequenced sample was unstimulated CD4+ T cells sorted from spleen or lymph node cells, obtained before transplant. All receptors derive from a human donor who was the organ donor for an intestinal transplant. Each CDR3 is given with its conserved first and last residue. A D gene is named only where the DNA matches it firmly. Size values are once, few and many counts, or a class for expanded clones, and some rows have none.

CDR3aa: CASSRYEGFTDTQYF
CDR3nt: TGTGCCAGCTCACGATACGAGGGATTCACAGATACGCAGTATTTT
d_gene: -
abundance: once
j_gene: TRBJ2-3
v_gene: TRBV18

CDR3aa: CASSSPGTGGYEQYF
CDR3nt: TGTGCCAGCAGTTCCCCCGGGACAGGGGGCTACGAGCAGTACTTC
d_gene: TRBD1
abundance: -
j_gene: TRBJ2-7
v_gene: TRBV28

CDR3aa: CASLGDRSGANVLTF
CDR3nt: TGTGCCAGTTTGGGTGACAGGTCTGGGGCCAACGTCCTGACTTTC
d_gene: -
abundance: -
j_gene: TRBJ2-6
v_gene: TRBV19

CDR3aa: CASSSQGFGEKLFF
CDR3nt: TGTGCCAGCAGCAGCCAGGGGTTTGGGGAAAAACTGTTTTTT
d_gene: -
abundance: -
j_gene: TRBJ1-4
v_gene: TRBV5-6

CDR3aa: CASSMRGQSGANYGYTF
CDR3nt: TGTGCCAGTAGTATGAGGGGACAGAGCGGAGCTAACTATGGCTACACCTTC
d_gene: TRBD1
abundance: -
j_gene: TRBJ1-2
v_gene: TRBV19

CDR3aa: CASSAGSQMQGEYEQYF
CDR3nt: TGTGCCAGCAGCGCCGGTTCCCAAATGCAGGGGGAATACGAGCAGTACTTC
d_gene: TRBD1
abundance: -
j_gene: TRBJ2-7
v_gene: TRBV9

CDR3aa: CASSGGGQGNYPGANVLTF
CDR3nt: TGCGCCAGCAGCGGCGGGGGGCAGGGGAATTACCCTGGGGCCAACGTCCTGACTTTC
d_gene: TRBD2
abundance: -
j_gene: TRBJ2-6
v_gene: TRBV5-1

CDR3aa: CASSLGTGYGYTF
CDR3nt: TGCGCCAGCAGCCTCGGGACAGGCTATGGCTACACCTTC
d_gene: TRBD1
abundance: -
j_gene: TRBJ1-2
v_gene: TRBV5-1

CDR3aa: CASSSLAGGYTDTQYF
CDR3nt: TGTGCCAGCAGTTCACTAGCGGGAGGGTATACAGATACGCAGTATTTT
d_gene: TRBD2
abundance: -
j_gene: TRBJ2-3
v_gene: TRBV28

CDR3aa: CASSLGTGPEQFF
CDR3nt: TGTGCCAGCAGCTTAGGGACAGGGCCTGAGCAGTTCTTC
d_gene: TRBD1
abundance: -
j_gene: TRBJ2-1
v_gene: TRBV7-3

CDR3aa: CASSLARWRDYQPQHF
CDR3nt: TGTGCCAGCAGCTTGGCCAGGTGGAGGGATTATCAGCCCCAGCATTTT
d_gene: -
abundance: once
j_gene: TRBJ1-5
v_gene: TRBV5-8

CDR3aa: CASSESAGRMNEKLFF
CDR3nt: TGTGCCAGCAGTGAATCCGCGGGCAGAATGAATGAAAAACTGTTTTTT
d_gene: -
abundance: -
j_gene: TRBJ1-4
v_gene: TRBV25-1

CDR3aa: CASSDRGGRTNEKLFF
CDR3nt: TGTGCCAGCAGCGATAGAGGGGGACGGACTAATGAAAAACTGTTTTTT
d_gene: -
abundance: -
j_gene: TRBJ1-4
v_gene: TRBV7-8

CDR3aa: CASSSLTGGITGELFF
CDR3nt: TGTGCCAGCAGCTCCTTGACAGGAGGAATAACCGGGGAGCTGTTTTTT
d_gene: -
abundance: once
j_gene: TRBJ2-2
v_gene: TRBV7-3

CDR3aa: CASTSGTAWGIYGYTF
CDR3nt: TGTGCCTCCACATCAGGGACAGCCTGGGGGATATATGGCTACACCTTC
d_gene: TRBD1
abundance: once
j_gene: TRBJ1-2
v_gene: TRBV30

CDR3aa: CASSDRVGGDEQYF
CDR3nt: TGTGCCAGCAGCGACCGGGTAGGCGGTGACGAGCAGTACTTC
d_gene: -
abundance: -
j_gene: TRBJ2-7
v_gene: TRBV28

CDR3aa: CASSLVGGGGDEQYF
CDR3nt: TGCGCCAGCAGCTTGGTTGGGGGAGGTGGAGACGAGCAGTACTTC
d_gene: -
abundance: -
j_gene: TRBJ2-7
v_gene: TRBV5-1

CDR3aa: CASSRTGATDTQYF
CDR3nt: TGTGCCAGCAGCCGGACAGGGGCAACAGATACGCAGTATTTT
d_gene: TRBD1
abundance: once
j_gene: TRBJ2-3
v_gene: TRBV2

CDR3aa: CASSYASGTGNGELFF
CDR3nt: TGTGCCAGCAGTTACGCGTCCGGGACTGGGAACGGGGAGCTGTTTTTT
d_gene: -
abundance: -
j_gene: TRBJ2-2
v_gene: TRBV6-5

CDR3aa: CAWSAAGPLNQPQHF
CDR3nt: TGTGCCTGGAGTGCCGCAGGGCCGCTCAATCAGCCCCAGCATTTT
d_gene: -
abundance: -
j_gene: TRBJ1-5
v_gene: TRBV30

CDR3aa: CASSSLAEGASNEKLFF
CDR3nt: TGTGCCAGCAGTTCCCTAGCAGAGGGGGCGTCTAATGAAAAACTGTTTTTT
d_gene: TRBD1
abundance: -
j_gene: TRBJ1-4
v_gene: TRBV28

CDR3aa: CASSLVSTTNEQFF
CDR3nt: TGCGCCAGCAGCTTGGTTTCAACCACAAATGAGCAGTTCTTC
d_gene: -
abundance: -
j_gene: TRBJ2-1
v_gene: TRBV5-1

CDR3aa: CASSLPQSGRARNEQFF
CDR3nt: TGTGCCAGCAGTTTACCACAAAGCGGGAGGGCCAGAAATGAGCAGTTCTTC
d_gene: TRBD2
abundance: -
j_gene: TRBJ2-1
v_gene: TRBV28

CDR3aa: CASITDGSPYYEQYF
CDR3nt: TGTGCCAGTATCACAGATGGCAGTCCGTACTACGAGCAGTACTTC
d_gene: -
abundance: -
j_gene: TRBJ2-7
v_gene: TRBV19